The 11 T cell receptor beta chains reported below all come from one sample, sequenced in a study of T cells in Graves' hyperthyroidism and ophthalmopathy (dated by TCRdb to about 2019). Library prep was done by multiplex PCR. The instrument given in TCRdb is Illumina HiSeq 2000. The TCR beta CDR3 regions were amplified from the RNA transcripts. For the first round of RT-PCR on the TCR CDR3, the HTBI primer set was used together with the Qiagen OneStep RT-PCR kit. The public sequencing data were trimmed at Q25 with fastp and processed into clonotypes with MiXCR by TCRdb, which kept only in-frame beta chains. A single entry per CDR3 protein holds the most common genes and DNA from its merged rows. The sample table contains fewer than 750,000 distinct CDR3 sequences; only one count was recorded for 35% to 55% of them. The ten largest clonotypes hold around 8% of the sample. The sample consisted of peripheral blood or thyroid tissue (not recorded which). The receptors were gathered from a woman aged 18-29 years with Graves' hyperthyroidism.

The CDR3 here is CASSQNGPGISNQPQHF. CDR3 bases: TGCGCCAGCAGCCAAAACGGTCCAGGGATTAGCAATCAGCCCCAGCATTTT. The gene calls are TRBV4-1 and TRBJ1-5; D perhaps matches TRBD1 (5 bases). The CDR3 contains 17 residues. Deletions cut 2 bases from V and 0 bases from J, with 14 bases between. Germline CDR1 is MGHRA and CDR2 is YSYEKL.

With regard to this clonotype: A junction boundary mismatches the germline segment, possibly from a read error. V is TRBV12-3 or TRBV12-4 and J is TRBJ2-2, with D possibly TRBD2 on 6 matching bases. This CDR3 is 10 amino acids long. This CDR3 reads CASTGRELFF. In DNA, the CDR3 is TGTGCCAGCACCGGGCGGGAACTGTTTTTT.

The genes are TRBV20-1 and TRBJ1-1; D gene unclear. CDR1 DFQATT and CDR2 SNEGSKA come from the germline V gene (reference sequence). The CDR3 contains 16 residues. V lost 0 bases and J 2 bases, leaving 16 bases between the germline ends. Written as DNA, the CDR3 is TGCAGTGCTAGAGAGTTAAGGCTAGCGGCCAACACTGAAGCTTTCTTT. This codes for CSARELRLAANTEAFF.

The chain is built from TRBV29-1 and TRBJ2-7, with 7 bases fitting TRBD1. There are 11 residues in the CDR3. The V gene end was trimmed by 8 bases and the J gene end by 2 bases; junction bases not matched to a gene: 3. CDR1 is SQVTM and CDR2 is ANQGSEA in the germline V gene. DNA of the CDR3: TGCAGCTTGGGGACAGCCTACGAGCAGTACTTC. Encoded protein: CSLGTAYEQYF.

Only a few counts were recorded for this clonotype. The CDR3 protein is CASSLIPATVDTQYF. In DNA, the CDR3 is TGTGCCAGCAGCTTAATTCCGGCCACGGTGGATACGCAGTATTTT. The chain joins TRBV7-3 to TRBJ2-3; D is ambiguous. The CDR3 is 15 residues long. V was pared by 1 base and J by 6 bases, with 14 bases between. In germline, CDR1 is SGHTA, CDR2 FQGTGA.

V and J are TRBV2 and TRBJ2-3; 7 positions agree with TRBD2. Germline CDR1 SNHLY, CDR2 FYNNEI. V shed 6 bases and J 3 bases; nucleotides not matched to a gene: 9. The CDR3 is 15 residues long. CDR3 DNA: TGTGCCAGCAGGGTTCTAGCGGTGAATACAGATACGCAGTATTTT. It encodes CASRVLAVNTDTQYF.

The CDR3 DNA is TGCAGCTTGGTGGGGTCCGAGACCCAGTACTTC. Translated: CSLVGSETQYF. The chain couples TRBV29-1 to TRBJ2-5, with D unresolved. V was trimmed by 8 bases and J by 5 bases, leaving 12 bases between them. Germline V gene sequence: CDR1 SQVTM, CDR2 ANQGSEA. This CDR3 is built from 11 residues.

This clonotype was observed many times. The rearrangement uses TRBV3-1 and TRBJ1-6; TRBD1 matches 10 bases. From germline, CDR1 is LGHDT and CDR2 YNNKEL (reference sequence). This CDR3 is built from 14 residues. V shed 1 base, J shed 10 bases, and the junction held 1 base outside the gene matches. CDR3 loop: CASSQGTGGSPLHF. The CDR3 DNA reads as TGTGCCAGCAGCCAAGGGACAGGGGGATCACCCCTCCACTTT.

The chain joins TRBV18 to TRBJ1-5; the match to TRBD1 covers 8 bases. The CDR3 covers 14 residues. J gave up 4 bases and V 3 bases, and 2 bases lay outside the gene matches. Germline V gene lookup returns CDR1 KGHSH and CDR2 LQKENI. The CDR3 here is CASSPRTGNQPQHF. The CDR3 DNA reads as TGTGCCAGCTCACCTAGGACAGGGAATCAGCCCCAGCATTTT.

The CDR3 nucleotides read TGTGCCACCAGTGACAACTCCGGGACTAGCGGGAGAGAGACCCAGTACTTC. Protein: CATSDNSGTSGRETQYF. The rearrangement joins TRBV24-1 to TRBJ2-5, with 14 bases matching TRBD2. Germline values: CDR1 KGHDR, CDR2 SFDVKD. The V gene end was trimmed by 4 bases and the J gene end by 4 bases; junction bases not matched to a gene: 7. The CDR3 has 17 residues.

This clonotype has a count of ten or more. The chain is built from TRBV19 and TRBJ2-7; D unclear. The germline gives CDR1 LNHDA, CDR2 SQIVND (reference sequence). V was cut by 1 base and J by 1 base, with 5 bases left in between. CDR3 length: 13 residues. The CDR3 DNA sequence: TGTGCCAGTAGTATAGTACAGTCCTACGAGCAGTACTTC. Its protein product is CASSIVQSYEQYF.